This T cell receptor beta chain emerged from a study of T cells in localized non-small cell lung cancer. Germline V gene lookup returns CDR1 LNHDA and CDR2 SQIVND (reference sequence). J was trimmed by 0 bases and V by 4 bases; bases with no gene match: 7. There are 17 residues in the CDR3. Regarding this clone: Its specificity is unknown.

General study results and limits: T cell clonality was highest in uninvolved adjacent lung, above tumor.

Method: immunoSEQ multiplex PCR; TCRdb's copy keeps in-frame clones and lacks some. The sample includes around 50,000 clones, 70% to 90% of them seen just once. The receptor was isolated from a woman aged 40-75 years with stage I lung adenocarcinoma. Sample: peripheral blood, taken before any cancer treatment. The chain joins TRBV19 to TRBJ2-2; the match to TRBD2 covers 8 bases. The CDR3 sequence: CASSNLPGGTNTGELFF. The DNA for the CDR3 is TGTGCCAGTAGTAATTTACCGGGGGGGACGAACACCGGGGAGCTGTTTTTT.